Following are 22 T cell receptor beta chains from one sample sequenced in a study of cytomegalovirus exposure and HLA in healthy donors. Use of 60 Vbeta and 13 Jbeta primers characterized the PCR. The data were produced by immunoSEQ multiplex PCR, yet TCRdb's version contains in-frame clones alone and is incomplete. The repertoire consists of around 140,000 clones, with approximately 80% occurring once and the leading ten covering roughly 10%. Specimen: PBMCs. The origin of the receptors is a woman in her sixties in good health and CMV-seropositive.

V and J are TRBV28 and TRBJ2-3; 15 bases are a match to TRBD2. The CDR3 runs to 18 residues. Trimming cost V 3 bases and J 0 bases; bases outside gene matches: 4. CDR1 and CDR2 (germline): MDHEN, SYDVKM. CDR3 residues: CASSLGLAGGRSTDTQYF. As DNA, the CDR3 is TGTGCCAGCAGTTTGGGACTAGCGGGAGGTCGTAGCACAGATACGCAGTATTTT.

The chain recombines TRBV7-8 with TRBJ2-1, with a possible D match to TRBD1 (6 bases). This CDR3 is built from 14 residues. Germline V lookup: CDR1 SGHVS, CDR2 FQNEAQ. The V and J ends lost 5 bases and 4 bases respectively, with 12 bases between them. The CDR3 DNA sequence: TGTGCCAGCAGCCCCGGGACACCATACAATGAGCAGTTCTTC. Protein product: CASSPGTPYNEQFF.

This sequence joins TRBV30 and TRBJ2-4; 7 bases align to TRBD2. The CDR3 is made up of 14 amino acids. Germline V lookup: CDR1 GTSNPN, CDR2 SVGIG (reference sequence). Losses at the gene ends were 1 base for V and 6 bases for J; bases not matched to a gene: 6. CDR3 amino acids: CAWSGSPSGNIQYF. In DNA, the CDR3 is TGTGCCTGGAGTGGATCTCCTAGCGGAAACATTCAGTACTTC.

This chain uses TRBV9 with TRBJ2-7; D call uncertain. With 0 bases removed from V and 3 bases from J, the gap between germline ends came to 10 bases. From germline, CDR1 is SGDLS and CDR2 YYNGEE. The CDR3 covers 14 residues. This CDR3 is CASSVESRSYEQYF. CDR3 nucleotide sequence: TGTGCCAGCAGCGTAGAATCTAGAAGCTACGAGCAGTACTTC.

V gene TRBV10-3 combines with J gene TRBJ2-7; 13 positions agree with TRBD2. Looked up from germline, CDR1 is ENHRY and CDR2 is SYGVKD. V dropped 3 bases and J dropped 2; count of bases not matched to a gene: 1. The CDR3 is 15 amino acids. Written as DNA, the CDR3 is TGTGCCATCAGTGAAGGGACTAGCGGGACCTACGAGCAGTACTTC. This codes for CAISEGTSGTYEQYF.

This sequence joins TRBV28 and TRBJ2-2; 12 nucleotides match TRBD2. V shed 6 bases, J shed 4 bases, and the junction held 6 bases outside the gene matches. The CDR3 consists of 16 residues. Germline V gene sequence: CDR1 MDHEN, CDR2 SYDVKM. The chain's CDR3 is CASSLAGGPGTGELFF. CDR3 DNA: TGTGCCAGCAGCCTAGCGGGAGGGCCTGGCACCGGGGAGCTGTTTTTT.

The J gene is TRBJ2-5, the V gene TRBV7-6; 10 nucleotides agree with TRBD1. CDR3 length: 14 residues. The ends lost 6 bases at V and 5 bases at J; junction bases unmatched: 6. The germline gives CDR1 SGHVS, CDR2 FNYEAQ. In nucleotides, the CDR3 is TGTGCCAGCAGACCGACAGGGGGCCGGGAGACCCAGTACTTC. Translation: CASRPTGGRETQYF.

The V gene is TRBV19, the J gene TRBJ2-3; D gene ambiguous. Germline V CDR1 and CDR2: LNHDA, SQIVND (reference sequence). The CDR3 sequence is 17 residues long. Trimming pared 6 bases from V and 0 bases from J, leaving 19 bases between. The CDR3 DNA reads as TGTGCCAGTAGCCACCTCTTTGGAGCCTCTAGCACAGATACGCAGTATTTT. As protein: CASSHLFGASSTDTQYF.

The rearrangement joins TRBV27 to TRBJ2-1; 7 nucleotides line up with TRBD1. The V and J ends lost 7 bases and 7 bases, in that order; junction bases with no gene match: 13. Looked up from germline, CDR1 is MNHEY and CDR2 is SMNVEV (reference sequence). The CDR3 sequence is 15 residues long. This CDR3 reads CASTRRGQEENEQFF. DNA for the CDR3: TGTGCCAGCACCCGAAGGGGGCAGGAGGAGAATGAGCAGTTCTTC.

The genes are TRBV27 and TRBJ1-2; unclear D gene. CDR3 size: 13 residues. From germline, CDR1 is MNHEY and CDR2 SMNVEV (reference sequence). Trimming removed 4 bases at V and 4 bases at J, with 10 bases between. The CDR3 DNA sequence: TGTGCCAGCAGTTCCGGTTCTCTCTATGGCTACACCTTC. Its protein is CASSSGSLYGYTF.

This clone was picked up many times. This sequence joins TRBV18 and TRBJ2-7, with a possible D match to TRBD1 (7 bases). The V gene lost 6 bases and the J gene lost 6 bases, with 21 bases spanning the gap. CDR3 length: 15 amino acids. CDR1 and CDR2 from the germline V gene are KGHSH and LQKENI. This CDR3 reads CASSGGQTFFGEQYF. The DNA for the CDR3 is TGTGCCAGCTCGGGGGGACAGACGTTTTTCGGCGAGCAGTACTTC.

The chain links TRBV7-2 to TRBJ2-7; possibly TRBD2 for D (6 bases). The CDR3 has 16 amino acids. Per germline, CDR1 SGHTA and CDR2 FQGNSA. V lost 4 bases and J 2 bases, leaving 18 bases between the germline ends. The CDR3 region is CASSSFPAGRTYEQYF. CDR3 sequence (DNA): TGTGCCAGCAGCTCGTTTCCGGCGGGACGTACCTACGAGCAGTACTTC. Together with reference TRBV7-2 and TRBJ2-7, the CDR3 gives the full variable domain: GAGVSQSPSNKVTEKGKDVELRCDPISGHTALYWYRQSLGQGLEFLIYFQGNSAPDKSGLPSDRFSAERTGGSVSTLTIQRTQQEDSAVYLCASSSFPAGRTYEQYFGPGTRLTVT.

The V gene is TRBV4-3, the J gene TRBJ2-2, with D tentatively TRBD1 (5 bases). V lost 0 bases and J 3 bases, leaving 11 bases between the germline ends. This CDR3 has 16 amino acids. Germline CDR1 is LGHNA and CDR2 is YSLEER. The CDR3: CASSQDPGLHTGELFF. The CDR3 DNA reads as TGCGCCAGCAGCCAAGATCCAGGGCTCCACACCGGGGAGCTGTTTTTT.

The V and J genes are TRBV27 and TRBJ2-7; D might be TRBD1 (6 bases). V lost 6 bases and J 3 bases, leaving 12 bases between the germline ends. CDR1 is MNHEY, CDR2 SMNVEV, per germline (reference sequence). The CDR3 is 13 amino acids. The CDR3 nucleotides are TGTGCCAGCAGAAGGGGGAATCGCTACGAGCAGTACTTC. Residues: CASRRGNRYEQYF.

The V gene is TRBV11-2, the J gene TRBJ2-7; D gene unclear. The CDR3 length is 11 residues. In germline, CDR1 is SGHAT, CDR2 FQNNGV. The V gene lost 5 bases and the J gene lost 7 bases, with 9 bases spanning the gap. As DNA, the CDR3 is TGTGCCAGCAGCAGTAGTACGGAGCAGTACTTC. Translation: CASSSSTEQYF.

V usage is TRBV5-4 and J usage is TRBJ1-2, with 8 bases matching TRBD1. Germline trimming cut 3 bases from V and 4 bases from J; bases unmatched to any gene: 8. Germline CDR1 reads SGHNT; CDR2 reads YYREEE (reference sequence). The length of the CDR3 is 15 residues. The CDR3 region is CASSSRTGFSYGYTF. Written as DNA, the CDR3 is TGTGCCAGCAGCTCGAGGACAGGGTTTAGCTATGGCTACACCTTC. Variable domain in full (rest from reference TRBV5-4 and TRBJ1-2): ETGVTQSPTHLIKTRGQQVTLRCSSQSGHNTVSWYQQALGQGPQFIFQYYREEENGRGNFPPRFSGLQFPNYSSELNVNALELDDSALYLCASSSRTGFSYGYTFGSGTRLTVV.

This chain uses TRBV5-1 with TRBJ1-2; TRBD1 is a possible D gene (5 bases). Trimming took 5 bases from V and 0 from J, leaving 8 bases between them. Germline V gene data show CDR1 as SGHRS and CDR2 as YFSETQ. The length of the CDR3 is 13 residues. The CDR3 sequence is CASRWGPNYGYTF. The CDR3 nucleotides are TGCGCCAGCAGATGGGGCCCTAACTATGGCTACACCTTC.

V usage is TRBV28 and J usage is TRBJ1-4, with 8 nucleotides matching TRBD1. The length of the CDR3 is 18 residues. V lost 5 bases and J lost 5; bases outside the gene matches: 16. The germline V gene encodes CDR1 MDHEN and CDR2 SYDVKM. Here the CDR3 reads CASSPSLSLRDRNEKLFF. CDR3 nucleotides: TGTGCCAGCAGTCCCAGTCTCTCCCTGAGGGACAGGAATGAAAAACTGTTTTTT. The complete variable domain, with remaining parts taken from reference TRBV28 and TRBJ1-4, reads DVKVTQSSRYLVKRTGEKVFLECVQDMDHENMFWYRQDPGLGLRLIYFSYDVKMKEKGDIPEGYSVSREKKERFSLILESASTNQTSMYLCASSPSLSLRDRNEKLFFGSGTQLSVL.

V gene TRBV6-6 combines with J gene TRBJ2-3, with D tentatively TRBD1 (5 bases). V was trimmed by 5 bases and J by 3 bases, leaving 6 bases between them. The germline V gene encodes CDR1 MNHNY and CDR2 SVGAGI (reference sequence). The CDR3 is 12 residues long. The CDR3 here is CASSAGTDTQYF. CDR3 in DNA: TGTGCCAGCAGTGCAGGGACAGATACGCAGTATTTT.

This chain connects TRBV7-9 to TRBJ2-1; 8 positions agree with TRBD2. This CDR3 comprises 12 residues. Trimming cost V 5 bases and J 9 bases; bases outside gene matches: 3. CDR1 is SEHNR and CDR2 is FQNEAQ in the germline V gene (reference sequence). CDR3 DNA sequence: TGTGCCAGCAGCGGACTAGCTCGTGAGCAGTTCTTC. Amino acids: CASSGLAREQFF.

DNA for the CDR3: TGTGCCTGGAGTGTGGGTACGACAATAACTAATGAAAAACTGTTTTTT. Its translation is CAWSVGTTITNEKLFF. This chain uses TRBV30 with TRBJ1-4; D not certain. The CDR3 is 16 amino acids. The germline gives CDR1 GTSNPN, CDR2 SVGIG (reference sequence). Trimming took off 0 bases at V and 1 base at J, with 12 bases between the two ends.

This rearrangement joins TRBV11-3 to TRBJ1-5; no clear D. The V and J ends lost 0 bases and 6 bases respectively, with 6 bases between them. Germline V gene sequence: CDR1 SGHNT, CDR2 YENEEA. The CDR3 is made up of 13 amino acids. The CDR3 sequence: CASSLEGGQPQHF. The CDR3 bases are TGTGCCAGCAGCTTAGAGGGAGGTCAGCCCCAGCATTTT.